This TCR beta chain was found in a study of blood T cell repertoires in COVID-19. V gave up 5 bases and J gave up 0 bases; unmatched junction bases: 4. Germline V gives CDR1 SGHTA, CDR2 FQGNSA. This CDR3 is built from 15 residues. This clone was counted a few times. Assay: immunoSEQ multiplex PCR; the TCRdb copy retains only in-frame clones and omits some. The sample yields fewer than 90,000 clones, approximately 86% seen once. The specimen was peripheral blood. This clonotype was sampled from a man aged 45-65 years with active or convalescent COVID-19. The chain recombines TRBV7-2 with TRBJ2-7; TRBD2 matches 10 bases. CDR3 nucleotides: TGTGCCAGCAGCGTAACTAGCGGGGCCTCCTACGAGCAGTACTTC. Encoded protein: CASSVTSGASYEQYF. Looking up the rest from reference TRBV7-2 and TRBJ2-7 gives the full variable domain: GAGVSQSPSNKVTEKGKDVELRCDPISGHTALYWYRQSLGQGLEFLIYFQGNSAPDKSGLPSDRFSAERTGGSVSTLTIQRTQQEDSAVYLCASSVTSGASYEQYFGPGTRLTVT.